This T cell receptor beta chain was found in a study of blood T cell repertoires in COVID-19. Study-wide background: Sites in the United States, Italy and Spain provided acute and convalescent COVID-19 samples. PBMCs, B-cell-depleted T cells, or T cells were the source of the cDNA or gDNA that made up the material.

In the authors' methods: The authors estimated nucleated cell counts from reference gene primer amplification. Using immunoSEQ multiplex PCR, the repertoire was profiled, and TCRdb retains in-frame clones only, with some absent. The D gene and trimming were derived from the DNA, and the V and J assignments and clone size from that table. The sample contains about 190,000 clones, roughly nine tenths of which appear only once. This clonotype originated in a man under 40 with acute or convalescent COVID-19. The sequenced sample consisted of peripheral blood.

CDR3 in DNA: TGTGCCAGTAGTACCGGGGGGGGGAGTACTGAAGCTTTCTTT. Its protein product is CASSTGGGSTEAFF. The V and J genes are TRBV19 and TRBJ1-1; a possible D gene is TRBD1 (5 bases). CDR1 and CDR2 from the germline V gene are LNHDA and SQIVND (reference sequence). V lost 4 bases, J lost 5 bases, and 14 bases lay in between. There are 14 residues in the CDR3.